This section outlines one T cell receptor (beta chain) sequence together with its context. The data were obtained in a study of blood T cell repertoires in COVID-19. In the study overall: COVID-19 samples, acute and convalescent, were from the United States, Italy and Spain. PBMCs, B-cell-depleted T cells, or T cells provided the cDNA or gDNA that made up the material.

Per the study methods: Researchers report that nucleated cell counts were estimated from reference gene primer amplification. This table comes from immunoSEQ multiplex PCR, and its TCRdb copy is limited to in-frame clones, with some not included. That table gives V, J and clone size, and the DNA gave D and trimming. The data contain about 200,000 clones, about nine tenths of them singletons. From germline, CDR1 is LNHDA and CDR2 SQIVND (reference sequence). Trimming cost V 1 base and J 2 bases; bases outside gene matches: 5. This CDR3 comprises 16 residues. The sample comprised peripheral blood. The chain joins TRBV19 to TRBJ2-7, with TRBD2 matching 10 bases. The sequence was collected from a woman in her 70s with acute or convalescent COVID-19. Written as DNA, the CDR3 is TGTGCCAGTAGTATAGGGGCTAGCGGGGGCACCTACGAGCAGTACTTC. Its protein is CASSIGASGGTYEQYF.